This T cell receptor (beta chain) was identified in a study of blood T cell repertoires in COVID-19. Study-level information: Sites across the United States, Italy and Spain contributed samples from acute and convalescent COVID-19. Sample material is recorded as cDNA or gDNA derived from T cells, B-cell-depleted T cells, or PBMCs.

This clone showed up just once. With 2 bases removed from V and 2 bases from J, the gap between germline ends came to 4 bases. The CDR3 totals 12 residues. Libraries were prepared by immunoSEQ multiplex PCR; TCRdb keeps only in-frame clonotypes and omits some of them. The sample shows 350,000 to 550,000 clones, roughly 87% of them seen only once. Sequencing was performed on PBMCs or T cells enriched from blood (not recorded which). The rearrangement uses TRBV12-3 or TRBV12-4 and TRBJ2-7; D not certain. The receptor comes from a woman aged 18-30 years with acute COVID-19. CDR3: CASSLQTYEQYF. CDR3 nucleotides: TGTGCCAGCAGTTTACAAACCTACGAGCAGTACTTC.